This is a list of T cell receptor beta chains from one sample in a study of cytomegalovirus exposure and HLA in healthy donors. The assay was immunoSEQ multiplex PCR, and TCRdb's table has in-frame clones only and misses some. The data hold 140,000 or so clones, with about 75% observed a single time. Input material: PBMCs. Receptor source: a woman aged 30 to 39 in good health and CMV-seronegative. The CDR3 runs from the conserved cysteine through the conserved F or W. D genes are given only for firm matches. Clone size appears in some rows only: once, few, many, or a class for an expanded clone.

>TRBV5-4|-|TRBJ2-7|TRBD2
CASSLMGGRSFEQYF
TGTGCCAGCAGCTTGATGGGCGGGAGGTCTTTCGAGCAGTACTTC
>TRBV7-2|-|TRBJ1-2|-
CASSLSGPSTNYGYTF
TGTGCCAGCAGCTTAAGTGGGCCGTCGACTAACTATGGCTACACCTTC
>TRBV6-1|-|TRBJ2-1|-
CASSELVAQNNEQFF
TGTGCCAGCAGTGAGTTGGTAGCGCAGAACAATGAGCAGTTCTTC
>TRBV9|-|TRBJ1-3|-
CASSVDGGYRGNTIYF
TGTGCCAGCAGCGTAGACGGGGGGTATCGTGGAAACACCATATATTTT
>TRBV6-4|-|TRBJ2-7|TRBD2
CASKRTSVSYEQYF
TGTGCCAGCAAGAGGACTAGCGTTTCCTACGAGCAGTACTTC
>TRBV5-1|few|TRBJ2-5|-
CASSLQETQYF
TGCGCCAGCAGCCTTCAAGAGACCCAGTACTTC
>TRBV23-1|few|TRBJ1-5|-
CASSQSGRGPNQPQHF
TGCGCCAGCAGTCAATCCGGCAGGGGTCCAAATCAGCCCCAGCATTTT
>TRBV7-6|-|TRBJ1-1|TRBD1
CASSPDRAIAEAFF
TGTGCCAGCAGCCCCGACAGGGCAATAGCTGAAGCTTTCTTT
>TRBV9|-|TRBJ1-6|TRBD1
CASSGQGARGNSPLHF
TGTGCCAGCAGCGGACAGGGGGCGAGAGGTAATTCACCCCTCCACTTT
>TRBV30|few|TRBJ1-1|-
CAWSVEAFEAFF
TGTGCCTGGAGTGTTGAGGCCTTTGAAGCTTTCTTT
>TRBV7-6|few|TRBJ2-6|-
CASSSRVTGANVLTF
TGTGCCAGCAGCTCCAGGGTAACTGGGGCCAACGTCCTGACTTTC
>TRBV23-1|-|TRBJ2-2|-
CASSHEQDSGDTGELFF
TGCGCCAGCAGTCATGAGCAGGACTCAGGAGACACCGGGGAGCTGTTTTTT
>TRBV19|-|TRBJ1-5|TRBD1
CASSPTGGNQPQHF
TGTGCCAGTAGCCCTACAGGGGGCAATCAGCCCCAGCATTTT
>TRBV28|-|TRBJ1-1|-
CASRPSVFEAFF
TGTGCCAGCAGACCGAGTGTATTTGAAGCTTTCTTT
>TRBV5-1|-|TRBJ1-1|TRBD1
CASSAGTGGVAFF
TGCGCCAGCAGCGCCGGGACAGGCGGTGTAGCTTTCTTT
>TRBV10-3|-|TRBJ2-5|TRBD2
CAILGTSLVQETQYF
TGTGCCATCCTTGGGACTAGCTTGGTCCAAGAGACCCAGTACTTC
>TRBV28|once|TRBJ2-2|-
CASYRTGELFF
TGTGCCAGCTATCGTACCGGGGAGCTGTTTTTT
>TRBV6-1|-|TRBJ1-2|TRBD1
CASSESGQGLRVGYTF
TGTGCCAGCAGTGAGTCGGGACAGGGCCTAAGGGTTGGCTACACCTTC
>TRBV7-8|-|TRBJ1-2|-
CASSSNSYGYTF
TGTGCCAGCAGCTCAAACTCCTATGGCTACACCTTC
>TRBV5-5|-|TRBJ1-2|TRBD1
CASSLRDRGYGYTF
TGTGCCAGCAGCTTGCGGGACAGGGGCTATGGCTACACCTTC
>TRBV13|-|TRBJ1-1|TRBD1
CASSQRDRGRTEAFF
TGTGCCAGCAGCCAACGGGACAGGGGAAGAACTGAAGCTTTCTTT
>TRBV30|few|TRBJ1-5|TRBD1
CAWSPETGYQPQHF
TGTGCCTGGAGTCCCGAGACAGGGTATCAGCCCCAGCATTTT
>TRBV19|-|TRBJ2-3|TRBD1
CASSWDRRTDTQYF
TGTGCCAGTAGTTGGGACAGACGCACAGATACGCAGTATTTT